A selection of T cell receptor beta chains follows, all from one sample in a study of cytotoxic CD8 clonotypes in ibrutinib-treated CLL. Measured with immunoSEQ multiplex PCR; TCRdb has only the in-frame clones, and not every one. The sample contains roughly 180,000 clones, about four fifths of which appear only once. The source material was PBMCs, sampled after 24 months of ibrutinib treatment. These receptors all come from a human donor with chronic lymphocytic leukemia. Both conserved end residues are part of each CDR3. A D gene is named only where the DNA matches it firmly. Expanded clones get a size class; other rows say once, few or many, or leave the size out.

TRBJ2-1 | TRBD2 | 16 | TRBV27 | - | CASSFGTSGLLNEQFF | TGTGCCAGCAGTTTCGGTACTAGCGGGCTACTCAATGAGCAGTTCTTC
TRBJ2-1 | TRBD2 | 12 | TRBV9 | - | CASSVGEGEQFF | TGTGCCAGCAGCGTAGGGGAGGGTGAGCAGTTCTTC
TRBJ1-4 | TRBD1 | 16 | TRBV30 | few | CAWSPYRTGGLEKLFF | TGTGCCTGGAGCCCGTACCGGACAGGGGGCCTTGAAAAACTGTTTTTT
TRBJ1-4 | - | 15 | TRBV5-5 | few | CASSLMAFTNEKLFF | TGTGCCAGCAGCTTGATGGCATTTACTAATGAAAAACTGTTTTTT
TRBJ1-1 | - | 15 | TRBV6-5 | - | CASSWGGRSNTEAFF | TGTGCCAGCAGTTGGGGTGGCAGATCGAACACTGAAGCTTTCTTT
TRBJ1-3 | TRBD1 | 15 | TRBV5-1 | - | CASSKGADSGNTIYF | TGCGCCAGCAGCAAGGGGGCAGACTCTGGAAACACCATATATTTT
TRBJ1-1 | - | 15 | TRBV2 | - | CASTSAGVEDTEAFF | TGTGCCAGTACATCCGCGGGGGTGGAGGACACTGAAGCTTTCTTT
TRBJ2-5 | - | 13 | TRBV10-1 | - | CASSETGKETQYF | TGCGCCAGCAGTGAAACAGGGAAAGAGACCCAGTACTTC
TRBJ2-2 | - | 15 | TRBV9 | - | CASSPRTQAAGELFF | TGTGCCAGCAGCCCTCGTACACAGGCAGCCGGGGAGCTGTTTTTT
TRBJ1-6 | TRBD1 | 15 | TRBV30 | - | CAWGGQGANISPLHF | TGTGCCTGGGGGGGACAGGGGGCTAATATCTCACCCCTCCACTTT
TRBJ2-7 | TRBD2 | 14 | TRBV30 | once | CAWTGLAGSYEQYF | TGTGCCTGGACGGGGCTAGCGGGCTCCTACGAGCAGTACTTC
TRBJ1-3 | TRBD1 | 13 | TRBV2 | - | CASTTGPGNTIYF | TGTGCCAGCACGACAGGGCCTGGAAACACCATATATTTT
TRBJ1-1 | - | 15 | TRBV5-5 | - | CASRGFWGMNTEAFF | TGTGCCAGCAGGGGTTTTTGGGGCATGAACACTGAAGCTTTCTTT
TRBJ1-1 | - | 14 | TRBV6-5 | - | CASSPYQLNTEAFF | TGTGCCAGCAGTCCCTATCAGTTGAACACTGAAGCTTTCTTT
TRBJ1-3 | - | 15 | TRBV7-8 | once | CASSLVVSRGNTIYF | TGTGCCAGCAGCTTAGTGGTCAGTCGGGGAAACACCATATATTTT
TRBJ1-6 | - | 12 | TRBV19 | - | CASSHRNSPLHF | TGTGCCAGTAGTCACAGGAATTCACCCCTCCACTTT
TRBJ1-5 | - | 13 | TRBV27 | - | CASSLAGAQPQHF | TGTGCCAGCAGTTTAGCGGGGGCTCAGCCCCAGCATTTT